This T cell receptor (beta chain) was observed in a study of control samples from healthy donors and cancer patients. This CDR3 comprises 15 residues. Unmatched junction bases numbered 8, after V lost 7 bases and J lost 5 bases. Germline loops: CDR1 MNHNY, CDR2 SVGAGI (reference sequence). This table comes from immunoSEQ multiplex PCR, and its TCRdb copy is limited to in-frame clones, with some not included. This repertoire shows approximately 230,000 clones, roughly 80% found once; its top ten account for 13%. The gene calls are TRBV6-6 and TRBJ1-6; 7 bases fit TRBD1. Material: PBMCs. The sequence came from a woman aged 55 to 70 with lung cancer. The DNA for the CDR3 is TGTGCCAGCAACACCGGGACAGTTCATAATTCACCCCTCCACTTT. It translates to CASNTGTVHNSPLHF.